The clone carrying this TCR beta chain was detected ten times or more. Its target is not known. The data belong to a study of CD8+CD57+ T cells in acquired aplastic anemia. At the level of the study: The average for DNA from sorted CD4+ and CD8+ cells was 2.5 to 4 ug. Sequencing produced an average of about 10.8 million reads per healthy donor for CD4+ cells.

Both TCR beta VDJ combination and CDR3 sequence profiling were carried out. Genomic DNA was the template for this profiling. Each CDR3 protein gets one entry after TCRdb re-called the reads with MiXCR. The table has about 180,000 distinct CDR3 sequences, about half seen once. The CDR3 covers 16 residues. CDR1 is SGHAT, CDR2 FQNNGV, per germline. Germline trimming cut 4 bases from V and 3 bases from J; bases unmatched to any gene: 5. Broader study findings: Significance was not reached for CD8+ Simpson's diversity between patients and controls. Found in both controls and patients were twenty-nine CD8+ CDR3 sequences.

Sequences were obtained from sorted CD4+, CD8+, or CD8+CD57+ T cells (not recorded which) from PBMCs. The chain uses TRBV11-2 and TRBJ2-7, with 14 bases fitting TRBD2. The source is a human donor in good health. The CDR3: CASSSWTSGRFYEQYF. The CDR3 coding sequence is TGTGCCAGCAGCTCGTGGACTAGCGGGAGGTTCTACGAGCAGTACTTC. Supplemented by reference TRBV11-2 and TRBJ2-7, the full variable domain reads EAGVAQSPRYKIIEKRQSVAFWCNPISGHATLYWYQQILGQGPKLLIQFQNNGVVDDSQLPKDRFSAERLKGVDSTLKIQPAKLEDSAVYLCASSSWTSGRFYEQYFGPGTRLTVT.